The present T cell receptor (beta chain) was sequenced within a study of response to subunit inactivated influenza vaccine. Whole-study findings and limits: Authors proposed each seasonal influenza vaccination draws in few new T cells.

TCRdb reprocessed the RT-PCR reads with MiXCR, giving one entry per CDR3 protein. The table has fewer than 700,000 distinct CDR3 sequences, 10% to 15% seen once. At least ten counts were recorded for this clonotype. Antigen unknown. Germline values: CDR1 SGDLS, CDR2 YYNGEE. The CDR3 loop spans 14 amino acids. V dropped 0 bases and J dropped 4 bases, with 8 bases sitting between them. This TCR was sampled from a man in his fifties or sixties who received an inactivated influenza vaccine. The chain is built from TRBV9 and TRBJ1-5; a weak D match, TRBD1 (5 bases). This sample comprised PBMCs from blood, obtained about 40 days after vaccination. As DNA, the CDR3 is TGTGCCAGCAGCGTAGGACAGCAGAATCAGCCCCAGCATTTT. Its protein product is CASSVGQQNQPQHF. The full variable domain, in which reference TRBV9 and TRBJ1-5 provide the parts outside the CDR3, is DSGVTQTPKHLITATGQRVTLRCSPRSGDLSVYWYQQSLDQGLQFLIQYYNGEERAKGNILERFSAQQFPDLHSELNLSSLELGDSALYFCASSVGQQNQPQHFGDGTRLSIL.